This record looks at one T cell receptor beta chain sequence and its context. The specificity of this receptor is unknown. Base-call qualities are not available, and no considerably larger clone is one nucleotide away. The collaborating institutions used their own protocols to collect whole blood in K2EDTA tubes. Collaborator samples were shipped for TCRbeta analysis as frozen whole blood, isolated PBMCs, or DNA extracted from either sample type. This sample is drawn from a study of blood T cell repertoires in COVID-19 (TCRdb year 2020). As for the study more broadly: Samples from collaborators originated in the United States, Italy and Spain and spanned both the acute and convalescent phases of COVID-19. The prospective study material was composed of cDNA or gDNA derived from T cells, B-cell-depleted T cells, or PBMCs. Deeply sampled blood TCRbeta repertoires from subjects exposed to, actively infected with, or recovered from COVID-19 were included in the dataset. The repertoires were released in a freely available public database meant as a resource for research on the immune response to SARS-CoV-2. Where available, HLA class I and class II types were obtained from metadata supplied by the sample provider rather than from assay-based typing. Sample metadata almost always included a de-identified subject ID, COVID-19 status, age in years and sex. Samples were obtained from the ongoing ImmuneRACE study (first 160 participants) and from about 1,300 subjects provided by 6 global collaborators.

V drops 7 bases and J drops 2 bases, leaving 24 bases in between. Sequences LNHDA (CDR1) and SQIVND (CDR2) are obtained from the germline V gene (reference sequence). The CDR3 goes from the cysteine to the phenylalanine over 17 residues. Only the CDR3 portion is preserved as DNA: 51 bases, with reading frame beginning at the first base. What the authors observed across the whole study: Clinical and demographic metadata were provided uncurated, with the amount varying by source and participant.

TCRbeta CDR3 regions were amplified from genomic DNA using the immunoSEQ Assay, a bias-controlled multiplex PCR. The study's own analysis went as follows. The number of nucleated cells in each sample was estimated by amplification of reference gene primers within the assay. To quantify the absolute abundance of each unique TCRbeta CDR3 rearrangement, sequence reads were collapsed and filtered. For each sample, productive Simpson clonality was calculated as the square root of Simpson's diversity index across productive rearrangements. TCRdb's version of the immuneACCESS table is confined to in-frame rearrangements and falls short of the full clone set. An unresolved V gene accounts for under half of the shortfall where checked; the remainder is of unknown origin. V and J calls plus clone size are reproduced from that table; the DNA served to infer D and trimming. Here the sample has under 300,000 clones; about 82% occur a single time. The ten biggest clones cover roughly 6.4% of the sample.

Sequencing was carried out using peripheral blood. This TCR derives from a woman aged 60 to 75 with active or convalescent COVID-19. The sequence is built from TRBV19 and TRBJ2-7, and possibly TRBD2, on 6 matching bases. The sequenced DNA is TGTGCCAGTACCCGTAATCATGTCGCCGGGAGTCCCTACGAGCAGTACTTC. Its coded protein is CASTRNHVAGSPYEQYF.